This T cell receptor (beta chain) stems from a study of cytomegalovirus exposure and HLA in healthy donors (TCRdb year 2017). For the study in its entirety: In an earlier analysis of 450 to 750 of the donors, 250 to 350 Gb of sequence data and 120 million or so unique TCR beta sequences from 180 million or so T cells were reported. Roughly 290 gigabases of sequencing data and roughly 81 million unique TCR sequences made up an early release that covered 640 HLA-typed donors. Of the roughly 400 genotyped donors, 70% to 90% were placed in the genetic ancestry cluster associated with self-reported Caucasian donors. The aim of the study was to test whether cataloging public T cell receptors could identify signatures of past pathogen exposure. The T cell repertoires of 670 or so subjects were profiled by immunosequencing and related to cytomegalovirus serostatus. A separate validation cohort of 100 to 150 different subjects was used in addition to the roughly 640-subject first cohort. To predict cytomegalovirus infection status, the study combined high-throughput TCR immunosequencing, statistical association of individual TCRs with disease status, and machine learning. A later analysis re-analyzed previously published TCR beta repertoires from roughly 690 donors and added high-resolution HLA genotyping to study TCR occurrence patterns. Rather than drawing on any new phenotypic data, the later analysis identified candidate immune exposures from TCR beta sequences and the way those sequences occurred across donors. An earlier analysis of approximately 500 of the donors applied high-throughput TCR beta sequencing to assess whether each TCR beta V gene segment acted as functional or pseudogenic. Alongside the repertoire data, information on donor age, sex, ethnicity and CMV serostatus was compiled. A later genetic analysis took genome-wide SNP genotypes for about 55% of the 666 donors and used that subset as a discovery cohort. All discovery cohort repertoires had been generated on a single sequencing platform. HLA typing included class I and class II loci at four-digit resolution. The number of typed donors differed by locus: roughly 620-630 for A, B, C, DRB1 and DQB1; approximately 520 for DQA1; around 610 for DPA1; and roughly 490 for DPB1. Because of strong linkage in the cohort, roughly five DR-DQ haplotypes were treated as single units for association and clustering. Across 398 genotyped donors of the cohort, an average of roughly 230,000 unique TCR beta nucleotide sequences per donor were sequenced, and approximately 19% of those sequences were non-productive.

The germline V gene provides CDR1 MNHEY and CDR2 SVGAGI. The CDR3 starts with the cysteine, ends with the phenylalanine, and has 11 residues. The CDR3 DNA has 33 bases and is translated from base 1. The V and J ends are trimmed by 2 bases and 7 bases, leaving 6 bases between them. As for this clone: This clone's antigen is unknown. The record has no base qualities; no much larger clone is one base away.

Libraries were built with the immunoSEQ multiplex PCR assay. A mixture of 60 forward primers for TCR Vbeta segments and 13 reverse primers for TCR Jbeta segments was used in the multiplex PCR. A multiplex PCR assay on genomic DNA amplified the CDR3 region of rearranged TCR beta genes. The amplified TCR beta libraries were sequenced on the Illumina HiSeq System as 87-base-pair reads. The source study handled its data this way. A later analysis tallied around 82 million unique TCR beta chains across the 700 or so repertoires, and roughly 11 million of those chains were shared by two or more donors. To remove PCR and sequencing errors, raw reads were error-corrected and collapsed into unique sequences using a nearest-neighbor algorithm that merged closely related sequences. V, D and J gene segments were assigned by aligning CDR3 sequences to IMGT reference sequences. For a sequence to be retained, a match of at least six nucleotides to both a V gene segment and a J gene segment was required. A rearrangement was called productive if the CDR3 had no stop codons and remained in frame with V and J, and every other rearrangement was called non-productive. CDR3 was defined according to IMGT convention as the region running from the second conserved V-encoded cysteine to the conserved J-encoded phenylalanine. The earlier analysis of some 540 of the donors excluded any sequence lacking an unambiguous match to a single V gene segment. In an earlier analysis of approximately 500 of the donors, a V segment was called functional when productive rearrangements were above 56.7%, and segregating when the standard deviation between donors exceeded 5%. A statistical classification framework was built to diagnose cytomegalovirus status from the catalog of TCR beta chain sequences. In a later analysis, V and J genes were assigned by comparing TCR nucleotide sequences against IMGT/GENE-DB human TR gene sequences. A later analysis assigned CDR3 sequences and most-parsimonious VDJ recombination scenarios with the TCRdist pipeline. A later analysis defined each TCR beta chain by its CDR3 amino acid sequence plus V-gene family, and excluded reads lacking a unique V-gene family. As a way to deal with suspected cross-contamination and a sequencing artifact, a later analysis dropped more than 500 nucleotide sequences that were highly shared and had low generation probability. For each public chain, a later analysis derived a clonal expansion index from normalized ranks of inferred template counts within each repertoire. In a later analysis, generation probabilities were computed with a VDJ recombination model fitted to out-of-frame rearrangements, and the resulting probabilities were checked against IGoR. In a later analysis, hypergeometric tests were used to score TCR-TCR, TCR-HLA and TCR-CMV co-occurrence, with a repertoire-size bias correction applied to TCR pairs. In a later analysis, false discovery rates were estimated by permuting HLA or CMV assignments 20 times. In a later analysis, co-occurring TCRs were grouped using DBSCAN, and TCRdist sequence similarity was added for clustering within HLA-allele-positive subsets. Repertoires with fewer than 30,000 or more than 120,000 public chains, plus five repertoires with anomalous nucleotide sharing, were excluded from co-occurrence clustering. Held by TCRdb, this immuneACCESS table contains in-frame sequences only and omits some clones. Under half of the omission traces to an unresolved V gene where checked; the cause of the rest is unknown. V and J calls and clone size are those listed in that table; D and trimming were worked out from the DNA. The sample yields 150,000 to 200,000 clones; under 90% were counted once. Less than 2% of the sample goes to the ten largest clones.

The cohort was made up of around 720 healthy bone marrow donors. At the time of sampling, every cohort member was nominally healthy, though immune exposures that went unrecorded were likely present. The donor was CMV seronegative and was included in the group of 352 seronegative cohort members. A peripheral blood sample was collected from each donor, and TCR beta sequencing was performed on peripheral blood mononuclear cells. Genomic DNA extraction from the blood cell samples was performed with the Qiagen DNeasy Blood Extraction Kit. What the authors observed across the whole study: Correlated functional status among segregating V segments might reflect linkage disequilibrium, but an unknown experimental factor could not be ruled out. In a later analysis, HLA-associated TCR beta chains were found to be more clonally expanded and to have lower generation probabilities than equally common non-associated chains. Most TCR sequences were seen in very few donors, while some public TCRs were found in many individuals. A further reported finding was that TCR beta sequences accurately predicted the HLA-A and HLA-B alleles for most subjects in the first cohort. CMV serostatus was the only immune exposure information available for the cohort. Only TCR beta chains were sequenced in this cohort, and the absence of alpha or paired-chain data limited detectable features. Cytomegalovirus status was reported to be diagnosed by the classifier with high specificity and sensitivity in both the original and validation cohorts. Strong co-occurrence of HLA alleles, especially DR and DQ, made assigning TCR associations to individual alleles difficult. A cluster of highly shared sequence variants was judged likely to represent a technical artifact of the sequencing pipeline. According to a later analysis, most CMV-associated TCR beta chains appeared to be HLA-restricted, and the HLA associations seemed to be driven largely by CMV exposure. In the study, some 180 TCR beta chains were listed as associated with cytomegalovirus. A later genetic analysis associated a missense DCLRE1C variant with V-gene and J-gene trimming of TCR beta chains, and an independent cohort replicated the association. In a later analysis, TCR association rates were found to vary across HLA loci, with the most associated TCRs seen for DRB1 alleles and the fewest for HLA-C alleles. A later analysis associated 16,951 TCR beta sequences with specific HLA alleles at a false discovery rate of 0.05. The earlier analysis of 587 of the donors excluded some 15 rarely observed V segments, including chromosome 9 orphons, because counts were too low. According to the authors, the approach could potentially be generalized to other disease states and immunological phenotypes. Because HLA typing was missing for some donors at each locus, association tests included only the typed subset. In a later analysis, several top co-occurrence clusters were reported to appear linked to parvovirus B19, influenza, CMV and Epstein-Barr virus. In vitro tests confirmed that a few of the cytomegalovirus-associated TCR beta chains recognize cytomegalovirus antigens. In an earlier analysis of 587 of the donors, most TCR beta V segments appeared in productive rearrangements about 87% or about 30% of the time, broadly matching IMGT annotations. Some IMGT-functional V segments, including TRBV6-2 and TRBV6-3, could not be distinguished by the 87-base-pair reads and were therefore excluded. Sequencing depth was assumed to be roughly uniform across donors in the presence/absence analyses, though that assumption may not hold. In a later genetic analysis, fewer N-insertions in productive TCRs were reported among donors in an Asian-associated ancestry cluster than the roughly 710-donor mean.

The sequencing input was PBMCs. The receptor's source is a man aged 18 to 29 in good health and CMV-seronegative. This chain joins TRBV6-5 to TRBJ2-7, with a tentative D gene TRBD2 over 6 matching bases. The nucleotide sequence reads TGTGCCAGCAGTTACGGAGGGGAGCAGTACTTC. This translates into CASSYGGEQYF.